Each of the 17 T cell receptor beta chains below was sequenced from the same sample in a study of blood T cell repertoires in COVID-19. Clones were read by immunoSEQ multiplex PCR, and TCRdb kept only the in-frame ones, dropping some. In the table there are hundreds of thousands of clones, about 90% of which are singletons. The sequencing input was PBMCs or T cells enriched from blood (not recorded which). The receptors come from a woman between 25 and 40 years old who had recovered from COVID-19.

The table lists this clone with a few counts. CDR3 sequence: CSVQVPPGELFF. CDR3 DNA sequence: TGCAGCGTTCAGGTCCCCCCCGGGGAGCTGTTTTTT. The gene calls are TRBV29-1 and TRBJ2-2; D is unresolved. V gave up 5 bases and J gave up 6 bases, with 10 bases separating them. The germline CDR1 and CDR2 sequences are SQVTM and ANQGSEA. There are 12 residues in the CDR3.

The rearrangement joins TRBV5-1 to TRBJ2-1; 10 nucleotides line up with TRBD2. The CDR3 contains 15 residues. Trimming at V came to 2 bases and at J to 5 bases, leaving 4 bases not matched to a gene. From germline, CDR1 is SGHRS and CDR2 YFSETQ. The CDR3 coding sequence is TGCGCCAGCAGCTTCGGACTAGCGGAGAACAATGAGCAGTTCTTC. This encodes CASSFGLAENNEQFF.

The V gene is TRBV6-5, the J gene TRBJ2-5; D is perhaps TRBD1 (6 bases). The ends were cut back, 3 bases at V and 4 bases at J, with 12 bases in the middle. Looked up from germline, CDR1 is MNHEY and CDR2 is SVGAGI. This CDR3 has 14 residues. CDR3 sequence: CASSYTPGVETQYF. In nucleotides, the CDR3 is TGTGCCAGCAGTTATACCCCAGGGGTAGAGACCCAGTACTTC.

The chain combines TRBV3-1 (or the pseudogene TRBV3-2) with TRBJ2-3; maybe TRBD2 (6 bases). Looked up from germline, CDR1 is LGHDT and CDR2 is YNNKEL (reference sequence). CDR3 size: 16 residues. V lost 4 bases to trimming and J lost 3 bases, with 17 bases between them. The CDR3 is CASSLTGTATTDTQYF. The CDR3 DNA is TGTGCCAGCAGCCTTACCGGGACTGCCACGACAGATACGCAGTATTTT.

In this sample, this clone turned up once. This sequence joins TRBV24-1 and TRBJ2-7; 8 bases match TRBD2. The CDR3 covers 16 residues. CDR1 KGHDR and CDR2 SFDVKD come from the germline V gene. The J segment lost 3 bases and the V segment lost 3 bases, leaving 9 bases of the junction unmatched. As DNA, the CDR3 is TGTGCCACCAGTGATCCCGCTACTAGCGGAATCTACGAGCAGTACTTC. As protein: CATSDPATSGIYEQYF.

The chain recombines TRBV13 with TRBJ1-4, with D tentatively TRBD1 (5 bases). The CDR3 loop spans 14 amino acids. Germline CDR1 reads PRHDT; CDR2 reads FYEKMQ (reference sequence). Trimming took 6 bases from V and 6 from J, leaving 14 bases between them. CDR3 loop: CASSGHGTYEKLFF. For the CDR3, the DNA is TGTGCCAGCAGTGGACACGGCACCTATGAAAAACTGTTTTTT.

The V call is TRBV5-1, the J call TRBJ2-7; D unclear. V lost 0 bases to trimming and J lost 3 bases, with 22 bases between them. The CDR3 has 18 residues. Per the germline V gene, CDR1 is SGHRS and CDR2 is YFSETQ. The CDR3 coding sequence is TGCGCCAGCAGCTTGGACTCTGGTGCAGGCCTCCACATCTACGAGCAGTACTTC. Translated: CASSLDSGAGLHIYEQYF.

The chain has TRBV2 and TRBJ2-3; D possibly corresponds to TRBD1 (6 bases). Germline loops: CDR1 SNHLY, CDR2 FYNNEI. The CDR3 runs 14 residues. The V and J ends lost 6 bases and 1 base respectively, with 11 bases between them. In nucleotides, the CDR3 is TGTGCCAGCAGCCGGGACACTCGCACAGATACGCAGTATTTT. This sequence encodes CASSRDTRTDTQYF.

This sequence joins TRBV7-9 and TRBJ2-5, with TRBD1 identical over 8 bases. Germline CDR1 reads SEHNR; CDR2 reads FQNEAQ (reference sequence). This CDR3 spans 14 amino acids. V lost 5 bases to trimming and J lost 5 bases; unmatched junction nucleotides: 7. CDR3 nucleotide sequence: TGTGCCAGCAGCCCCCGGACAGGGCTTGAGACCCAGTACTTC. The encoded protein is CASSPRTGLETQYF. Together with reference TRBV7-9 and TRBJ2-5, the CDR3 gives the full variable domain: DTGVSQNPRHKITKRGQNVTFRCDPISEHNRLYWYRQTLGQGPEFLTYFQNEAQLEKSRLLSDRFSAERPKGSFSTLEIQRTEQGDSAMYLCASSPRTGLETQYFGPGTRLLVL.

The chain joins TRBV2 to TRBJ2-7; perhaps TRBD2 as D (5 bases). CDR3 size: 14 residues. The V and J ends lost 2 bases and 3 bases respectively, with 11 bases between them. Per the germline V gene, CDR1 is SNHLY and CDR2 is FYNNEI. The CDR3: CASSELSGFYEQYF. The DNA of the CDR3 is TGTGCCAGCAGTGAATTGAGCGGATTCTACGAGCAGTACTTC.

This clone appeared a few times. V and J are TRBV7-3 and TRBJ2-2, with TRBD1 as a possible D gene (6 bases). Per germline, CDR1 SGHTA and CDR2 FQGTGA. CDR3 length equals 14 residues. V dropped 6 bases and J dropped 5 bases, with 13 bases sitting between them. In nucleotides, the CDR3 is TGTGCCAGCAGTACAGGACAGAGTACCGGGGAGCTGTTTTTT. Protein: CASSTGQSTGELFF.

The rearrangement links TRBV5-6 to TRBJ1-5; a weak D match, TRBD1 (6 bases). Deletions cut 3 bases from V and 3 bases from J, with 10 bases between. The germline CDR1 and CDR2 sequences are SGHDT and YYEEEE. The CDR3 runs to 14 residues. CDR3 loop: CASSSTGTNQPQHF. The CDR3 DNA reads TGTGCCAGCAGCTCCACAGGGACCAATCAGCCCCAGCATTTT.

The J gene is TRBJ2-1, the V gene TRBV6-6; no firm D call. Germline V gives CDR1 MNHNY, CDR2 SVGAGI (reference sequence). Trimming removed 0 bases at V and 4 bases at J, with 7 bases between. CDR3 length: 14 amino acids. The CDR3 DNA is TGTGCCAGCAGTTACTCGAGTATGTACAATGAGCAGTTCTTC. Translating gives CASSYSSMYNEQFF.

The rearrangement links TRBV7-8 to TRBJ1-1, with 8 bases that match TRBD1. The CDR3 length is 15 residues. The germline V gene has CDR1 SGHVS and CDR2 FQNEAQ. J was trimmed by 4 bases and V by 0 bases; bases with no gene match: 4. CDR3 in amino acids: CASSLASQGATEAFF. CDR3 nucleotide sequence: TGTGCCAGCAGCTTAGCGTCTCAGGGGGCCACTGAAGCTTTCTTT.

The J gene is TRBJ2-1, the V gene TRBV2; D is possibly TRBD2 (5 bases). The germline V gene has CDR1 SNHLY and CDR2 FYNNEI. This CDR3 is built from 10 residues. Deletions cut 10 bases from V and 9 bases from J, with 10 bases between. CDR3 in amino acids: CATTRFEQFF. The CDR3 coding sequence is TGTGCCACCACTAGGTTTGAGCAGTTCTTC.

This chain joins TRBV5-4 and TRBJ1-3, with TRBD1 matching 8 bases. The CDR3 contains 15 residues. Germline assignment: CDR1 SGHNT and CDR2 YYREEE (reference sequence). J was trimmed by 0 bases and V by 6 bases; bases with no gene match: 5. The CDR3 DNA sequence: TGTGCCAGCACCGACAGGGGATTCTCTGGAAACACCATATATTTT. Amino acids: CASTDRGFSGNTIYF.

V gene TRBV3-1 (or the pseudogene TRBV3-2) combines with J gene TRBJ1-1, with unresolved D. CDR1 LGHDT and CDR2 YNNKEL come from the germline V gene (reference sequence). The CDR3 is 11 residues long. V lost 2 bases and J 5 bases, leaving 3 bases between the germline ends. Here the CDR3 reads CASSQSTEAFF. The CDR3 coding sequence is TGTGCCAGCAGCCAATCTACTGAAGCTTTCTTT.